Sequencing of this T cell receptor (beta chain) was carried out in a study of blood T cell repertoires in COVID-19. In the study overall: Both acute and convalescent COVID-19 samples were obtained from the United States, Italy and Spain. Sample material is recorded as cDNA or gDNA derived from T cells, B-cell-depleted T cells, or PBMCs.

Germline V lookup: CDR1 SGDLS, CDR2 YYNGEE. The CDR3 length is 14 residues. V lost 3 bases, J lost 7 bases, and 7 bases stayed unmatched. Per the authors' pipeline: Nucleated cell counts were estimated from reference gene primer amplification. Repertoires were generated with immunoSEQ multiplex PCR, while TCRdb's copy carries only in-frame clones and drops some. The V and J calls and clone size were taken over from that table, and D and trimming were inferred from the DNA. The repertoire holds more than 250,000 clones, with 65% to 90% as singletons. The source is a man aged 45-65 years with active or convalescent COVID-19. The sample consisted of peripheral blood. This chain connects TRBV9 to TRBJ2-1, with 7 bases that match TRBD1. CDR3 region: CASSARDSANEQFF. CDR3 sequence (DNA): TGTGCCAGCAGCGCGAGGGACAGTGCAAATGAGCAGTTCTTC.